A selection of T cell receptor beta chains follows, all from one sample in a study of shared clonotypes between healthy human individuals. Method: immunoSEQ multiplex PCR; TCRdb's copy keeps in-frame clones and lacks some. The table includes 600,000 to 750,000 clones, 60% to 80% detected once. Material for sequencing was memory CD4+ T cells sorted from blood. The receptors come from a woman aged 30 to 39 in good health. The CDR3 runs from the conserved cysteine through the conserved F or W. For some rows the clone size is stated as once, few or many, or as a class when expanded; others skip it.

v_gene,abundance,CDR3aa
TRBV6-5,-,CASSSGVPPWRLFF
TRBV11-2,many,CATGSNSYEQYF
TRBV6-1,-,CASSGQYLTDTQYF
TRBV6-5,-,CASSYSTRGWAGELFF
TRBV5-1,-,CASSSGATEAFF
TRBV5-1,once,CASSLVQGQGVEKLFF
TRBV5-1,-,CASSLSDYNEQFF
TRBV6-6,once,CASSYSPGLYEQYF
TRBV11-2,-,CASSLGQANYEQYF
TRBV7-9,-,CASSLGPRGDTQYF
TRBV6-6,-,CASSQGNYGYTF
TRBV19,-,CASSSTTGAVGNTIYF
TRBV27,-,CASSIRGVQTQYF
TRBV5-1,-,CASSPTGANTEAFF
TRBV18,-,CASSPQGYAETQYF
TRBV27,-,CASSSRMGNQPQHF
TRBV25-1,few,CASSEFSRTEAFF
TRBV30,once,CAWSTNSGRNEQFF
TRBV27,-,CASSLRREGGELFF
TRBV4-2,-,CASSPPRRGEGGETQYF
TRBV28,-,CASIQTMNTEAFF
TRBV7-6,-,CASSLVVGGGLYEQYF
TRBV19,-,CASSGQGAGTQYF
TRBV28,-,CASSLYLLPAEAFF
TRBV6-5,many,CASRQAAYNEQFF
TRBV4-1,-,CASSQHLGETQYF
TRBV28,-,CASSLGDFGNEKLFF
TRBV14,-,CASSQAGRETQYF
TRBV7-9,-,CASSLERVTNTEAFF
TRBV5-1,-,CASSSLLAGGEQYF
TRBV5-5,-,CASTPFGGGLTGELFF
TRBV23-1,-,CASSTGTGGHEQYF
TRBV28,-,CASSRVLGSPLHF
TRBV19,-,CASSRGTLRPQHF
TRBV19,-,CASTTGDKNTEAFF
TRBV4-1,-,CASSQANMGLATNEQFF
TRBV4-2,-,CASSPASGNTGELFF
TRBV18,-,CASSLGTDQETQYF
TRBV10-1,-,CASLRGAQYF
TRBV5-1,-,CASSLVLAIYEQYF
TRBV5-3,-,CARSGPRDRVHEQYF
TRBV10-1,-,CASSGSYGTEAFF
TRBV28,-,CASSRTLLGGACEQYF
TRBV10-3,-,CAISSETTRYEQYF
TRBV6-4,-,CASRADLESGIQFF
TRBV14,-,CASSQDGVVQYF
TRBV28,-,CASSLPDSRYEQYF
TRBV19,-,CASKQTSGSYNEQFF